This T cell receptor (beta chain) was recorded in a study of cytomegalovirus exposure and HLA in healthy donors. PCR involved 60 Vbeta and 13 Jbeta primers. Clones were sequenced by immunoSEQ multiplex PCR, and TCRdb holds only the in-frame ones, with some missing. The sample data list roughly 190,000 clones. V lost 5 bases to trimming and J lost 3 bases; unmatched junction nucleotides: 8. The germline gives CDR1 MNHEY, CDR2 SVGAGI. The CDR3 sequence is 15 residues long. Sequencing was performed on PBMCs. This clonotype originated in a woman under 30 in good health and CMV-seropositive. The chain carries TRBV6-5 and TRBJ2-7; 9 bases align to TRBD1. CDR3 sequence reads: CASSTNRGPLYEQYF. The CDR3 DNA reads TGTGCCAGCAGTACAAACAGGGGGCCCCTCTACGAGCAGTACTTC.